The rows below give T cell receptor beta chains drawn from one sample of a study of technical replicates of blood from a few donors. TCRdb's copy holds only in-frame clones and misses some; the assay was immunoSEQ multiplex PCR. The sample includes 60,000 to 80,000 clones, approximately 90% of them seen just once. The sample taken for sequencing was T cells isolated from PBMCs. Every receptor here comes from a human donor in good health. CDR3s include the opening cysteine and the closing phenylalanine or tryptophan. The D gene is left open where the match is weak. Not all rows give a size; the values are once, few, many and, for expanded clones, a class.

v_gene	abundance	d_gene	j_gene	CDR3nt	CDR3aa
TRBV12-5	-	TRBD1	TRBJ2-1	TGTGCTAGTGGTTCAGACAGGGGTGGCTACAATGAGCAGTTCTTC	CASGSDRGGYNEQFF
TRBV30	-	TRBD1	TRBJ2-7	TGTGCCTGCTACGACAGGGGAGGTTTTGTGCAGTACTTC	CACYDRGGFVQYF
TRBV7-7	-	-	TRBJ1-1	TGTGCTAGCAGCTTCTACAACGGCGGCACATTGAACACTGAAGCTTTCTTT	CASSFYNGGTLNTEAFF
TRBV9	-	TRBD1	TRBJ1-2	TGTGCCAGCAGCAGGCTCCCGGGACAGTCTAACTATGGCTACACCTTC	CASSRLPGQSNYGYTF
TRBV4-1	-	TRBD1	TRBJ1-5	TGCGCCAGCAGATCCGGGACAGGGAATCAGCCCCAGCATTTT	CASRSGTGNQPQHF
TRBV7-9	-	-	TRBJ1-4	TGTGCCAGCAGCCAAAGACAGGTGGCTAATGAAAAACTGTTTTTT	CASSQRQVANEKLFF
TRBV5-5	-	-	TRBJ1-4	TGTGCCAGCAGCGTCCCCCCCGGGGGGGGAGAAAAACTGTTTTTT	CASSVPPGGGEKLFF
TRBV5-1	-	TRBD2	TRBJ2-2	TGCGCCAGCAGCTTGGCGAGAGCGGGAGTCGCCGGGGAGCTGTTTTTT	CASSLARAGVAGELFF
TRBV21-1	-	-	TRBJ2-1	TGTGCCAAGAATGACAGGGGTGGTGGTGGTTGCAATGAGCAGTTCTTC	CAKNDRGGGGCNEQFF
TRBV6-1	-	-	TRBJ1-1	TGTGCCAGCGGTTGGGCATTGAACACTGAAGCTTTCTTT	CASGWALNTEAFF
TRBV10-3	-	-	TRBJ1-4	TGTGCCATCAGTGAGCTAGGATCAGATATTAATGAAAAACTGTTTTTT	CAISELGSDINEKLFF
TRBV11-3	-	-	TRBJ1-1	TGTGCCAGCAGCGCCGGTCGGGGGGGGAACACTGAAGCTTTCTTT	CASSAGRGGNTEAFF
TRBV5-4	-	TRBD2	TRBJ2-3	TGTGCCAGCAGCCAACTAAATATGGCGGGAGCTCTTGTTAGGCAGTATTTT	CASSQLNMAGALVRQYF
TRBV7-9	-	TRBD2	TRBJ2-5	TGTGCCAGCAGCTTAGGGGAGGGTAGAGAGACCCAGTACTTC	CASSLGEGRETQYF
TRBV9	-	TRBD2	TRBJ2-7	TGTGCCAGCAGCGCCGGGACTAACTACGAGCAGTACTTC	CASSAGTNYEQYF
TRBV5-6	-	-	TRBJ1-2	TGTGCCAGCAGCCAAACCCTGGGGGCTTATGGCTACACCTTC	CASSQTLGAYGYTF
TRBV10-1	-	-	TRBJ1-1	TGCGCCAGCAGTGAGTCCATGGGCTTCGGCACTGAAGCTTTCTTT	CASSESMGFGTEAFF
TRBV7-9	-	TRBD1	TRBJ2-2	TGTGCCAGCAGCCTCCGGGACAGGGGAACCGGGGAGCTGTTTTTT	CASSLRDRGTGELFF
TRBV7-9	-	TRBD2	TRBJ2-5	TGTGCCAGCAGCTTAGGGGATAGCGGGAGTCATGAGACCCAGTACTTC	CASSLGDSGSHETQYF
TRBV7-2	-	-	TRBJ2-2	TGTGCCAGCAGCTTACCCGTTGCGGGAACCGGGGAGCTGTTTTTT	CASSLPVAGTGELFF
TRBV19	-	-	TRBJ1-5	TGTGCCAGTAGTATAGAATCCCTGCCCCAGCATTTT	CASSIESLPQHF
TRBV9	once	-	TRBJ2-2	TGTGCCAGCAGCGTTAGCGACCCCGGGGAGCTGTTTTTT	CASSVSDPGELFF
TRBV7-9	-	-	TRBJ2-7	TGTGCCAGCAGCTTCAGCTACGAGCAGTACTTC	CASSFSYEQYF
TRBV6-4	few	TRBD2	TRBJ2-3	TGTGCCAGCTCGACTAGCGGGAGCACAGATACGCAGTATTTT	CASSTSGSTDTQYF
TRBV4-2	once	TRBD1	TRBJ2-7	TGTGCCAGCAGCCTTACAGCCGGGACAGGGTCCTACGAGCAGTACTTC	CASSLTAGTGSYEQYF
TRBV2	once	TRBD2	TRBJ2-1	TGTGCCAGCAGGAAGCTAGCGGGAGAATGGGATGAGCAGTTCTTC	CASRKLAGEWDEQFF
TRBV5-1	-	-	TRBJ2-2	TGCGCCAGCAGCCTGATGGCGACTAGTTCGAACACCGGGGAGCTGTTTTTT	CASSLMATSSNTGELFF
TRBV9	once	-	TRBJ1-1	TGTGCCAGCAGCGCCAGGGTGTTCGACATGAACACTGAAGCTTTCTTT	CASSARVFDMNTEAFF
TRBV11-2	-	-	TRBJ2-2	TGTGCCAGCAGCTTAGCGGGAGCGAACACCGGGGAGCTGTTTTTT	CASSLAGANTGELFF
TRBV2	-	-	TRBJ2-2	TGTGCCAGCAGTGAATACGGCAGGGCTCCCGGGGAGCTGTTTTTT	CASSEYGRAPGELFF
TRBV9	-	TRBD1	TRBJ2-2	TGTGCCAGCAGCGTAGCGGGACAGGGCTACACCGGGGAGCTGTTTTTT	CASSVAGQGYTGELFF
TRBV7-2	-	TRBD2	TRBJ2-7	TGTGCCAGCAGCTCGCTAGCGGCCTACGAGCAGTACTTC	CASSSLAAYEQYF
TRBV30	once	-	TRBJ1-5	TGTGCCTGGAGTTCAAACAGTCAGCCCCAGCATTTT	CAWSSNSQPQHF
TRBV28	-	-	TRBJ2-7	TGTGCCAGCCTCTTGAGGGGGTCCTACGAGCAGTACTTC	CASLLRGSYEQYF
TRBV7-8	-	-	TRBJ2-4	TGTGCCAGCAGCTTACAGGGAAACATTCAGTACTTC	CASSLQGNIQYF
TRBV15	-	-	TRBJ2-1	TGTGCCACCAGCAGAGATCCCGGCGGAGTAGAGCAGTTCTTC	CATSRDPGGVEQFF
TRBV11-3	-	-	TRBJ2-2	TGTGCCAGCACCCTATCACTCTGGCGGGACTTACGAGCCACCGGGGAGCTGTTTTTT	CASTLSLWRDLRATGELFF
TRBV5-4	once	TRBD2	TRBJ2-1	TGTGCCAGCAGCCTGGGACTAGCCCTGAACAATGAGCAGTTCTTC	CASSLGLALNNEQFF
TRBV21-1	-	-	TRBJ2-2	TGTGCCAGCAGCAAAGGACTAGCGGGAGCCGGGGAGCTGTTTTTT	CASSKGLAGAGELFF
TRBV5-1	-	-	TRBJ2-7	TGCGCCAGCAGCTTGGGCACTCAGGGGGAGCAGTACTTC	CASSLGTQGEQYF
TRBV28	once	-	TRBJ2-1	TGTGCCAGCAGTTTCATAGCAAGGTCCTACAATGAGCAGTTCTTC	CASSFIARSYNEQFF
TRBV9	-	TRBD1	TRBJ2-2	TGTGCCAGCAGCGTAGGGACAGGGGTCGGGGAGCTGTTTTTT	CASSVGTGVGELFF
TRBV10-3	-	-	TRBJ1-5	TGTGCCATCGCGCAGGGGTCCCAGCCCCAGCATTTT	CAIAQGSQPQHF
TRBV28	-	TRBD1	TRBJ2-7	TGTGCCAGCAGGGTAGACAGGGCCTACGAGCAGTACTTC	CASRVDRAYEQYF
TRBV2	-	-	TRBJ1-3	TGTGCCAGCAGTCAAACCAATACAGGGAGTGGCACCATATATTTT	CASSQTNTGSGTIYF
TRBV6-1	once	-	TRBJ1-1	TGTGCCATCACGGACAGAAAGAACACTGAAGCTTTCTTT	CAITDRKNTEAFF
TRBV25-1	-	TRBD2	TRBJ2-6	TGTGCCAGCAGGGGGGGGGCTGGGGCCAACGTCCTGACTTTC	CASRGGAGANVLTF
TRBV11-2	-	-	TRBJ2-6	TGTGCCAGCACCCGGGAGTCTGGGGCCAACGTCCTGACTTTC	CASTRESGANVLTF
TRBV6-1	-	TRBD1	TRBJ1-2	TGTGCCAGCAGACAGGGGCGAATCACCTATGGCTACACCTTC	CASRQGRITYGYTF
TRBV19	-	TRBD1	TRBJ1-1	TGTGCCAGTAGCGAAGAGTTGACGACAGGGATCACTGAAGCTTTCTTT	CASSEELTTGITEAFF
TRBV30	-	TRBD2	TRBJ2-7	TGTGCCTGGAGAACCGCACCGCGGGAGCGATCCGGCGAGCAGTACTTC	CAWRTAPRERSGEQYF
TRBV9	few	TRBD2	TRBJ2-3	TGTGCCAGCAGCGTAGGGATAGCGGGAGGAGGAGATACGCAGTATTTT	CASSVGIAGGGDTQYF
TRBV27	-	-	TRBJ1-2	TGTGCCAGCAGTTTTTCAGGGGAATCGAGCGGCTACACCTTC	CASSFSGESSGYTF
TRBV19	-	-	TRBJ1-4	TGTGCCAGTCAGCTAGGAGTATCTGCTTACGCAGCTAATGAAAAACTGTTTTTT	CASQLGVSAYAANEKLFF
TRBV4-3	-	TRBD2	TRBJ2-7	TGCGCCAGCAGCCAAGAAGAAGGGACTAGCGCCGCCTACGAGCAGTACTTC	CASSQEEGTSAAYEQYF
TRBV10-2	-	TRBD2	TRBJ2-3	TGCGCCAGCACAGCGGGAGGAGCAGATACGCAGTATTTT	CASTAGGADTQYF
TRBV19	-	TRBD1	TRBJ2-1	TGTGCCAGTTCCTGGACGGGACAGTCCTACAATGAGCAGTTCTTC	CASSWTGQSYNEQFF